This T cell receptor (beta chain) was found in a study of blood T cell repertoires in COVID-19. From germline, CDR1 is SGHRS and CDR2 YFSETQ. The CDR3 is 13 amino acids. The trim removed 3 bases at V and 5 bases at J, leaving 4 bases unmatched. Data came from immunoSEQ multiplex PCR; TCRdb stores just in-frame clones and leaves some out. The sample records about 150,000 clones, 75% to 90% being singletons. J is TRBJ1-1 and V is TRBV5-1; 7 bases are a match to TRBD1. This receptor was obtained from a man younger than 35 with COVID-19, enrolled during active disease. Sample: peripheral blood. DNA for the CDR3: TGCGCCAGCAGCTCCAGGGGGAGTACTGAAGCTTTCTTT. Translation gives CASSSRGSTEAFF.